This T cell receptor (beta chain) is from a study of blood T cell repertoires in COVID-19. Study in general: Acute and convalescent COVID-19 specimens originated in the United States, Italy and Spain.

Here immunoSEQ multiplex PCR was the method, and the copy in TCRdb shows in-frame clones only, minus some. Here the sample spans 140,000 or so clones, more than 70% being singletons. This clone was seen a handful of times. CDR3 length: 14 amino acids. Looked up from germline, CDR1 is KGHSH and CDR2 is LQKENI. Unmatched junction bases numbered 4, after V lost 10 bases and J lost 1 base. V gene TRBV18 combines with J gene TRBJ1-6; 7 positions agree with TRBD1. This receptor was obtained from a woman aged 45 to 65 with acute or convalescent COVID-19. The sample comprised peripheral blood. CDR3 DNA: TGTGCCACCAGGGGGGAATCCTATAATTCACCCCTCCACTTT. Protein sequence: CATRGESYNSPLHF.